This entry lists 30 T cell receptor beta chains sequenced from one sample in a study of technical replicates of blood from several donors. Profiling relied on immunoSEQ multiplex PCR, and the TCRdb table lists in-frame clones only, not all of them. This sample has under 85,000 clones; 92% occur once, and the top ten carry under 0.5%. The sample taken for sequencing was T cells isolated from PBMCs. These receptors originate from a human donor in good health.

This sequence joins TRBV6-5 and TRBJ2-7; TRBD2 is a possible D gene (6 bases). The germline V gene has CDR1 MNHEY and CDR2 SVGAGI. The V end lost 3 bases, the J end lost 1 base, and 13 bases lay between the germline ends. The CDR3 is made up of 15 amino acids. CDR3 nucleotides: TGTGCCAGCAGTTATAGGAGGGCTGTATCCTACGAGCAGTACTTC. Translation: CASSYRRAVSYEQYF.

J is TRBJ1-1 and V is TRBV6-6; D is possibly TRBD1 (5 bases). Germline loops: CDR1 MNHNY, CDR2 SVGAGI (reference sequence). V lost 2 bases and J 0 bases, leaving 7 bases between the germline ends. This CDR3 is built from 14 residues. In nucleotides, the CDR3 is TGTGCCAGCAGTTACGGGGGGGTGAACACTGAAGCTTTCTTT. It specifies CASSYGGVNTEAFF.

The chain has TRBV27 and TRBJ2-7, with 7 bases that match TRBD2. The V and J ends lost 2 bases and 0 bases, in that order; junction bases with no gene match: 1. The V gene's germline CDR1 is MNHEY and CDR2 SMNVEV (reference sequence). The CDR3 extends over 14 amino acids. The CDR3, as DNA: TGTGCCAGCAGTTTAGCGGGAGACTCCTACGAGCAGTACTTC. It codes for CASSLAGDSYEQYF.

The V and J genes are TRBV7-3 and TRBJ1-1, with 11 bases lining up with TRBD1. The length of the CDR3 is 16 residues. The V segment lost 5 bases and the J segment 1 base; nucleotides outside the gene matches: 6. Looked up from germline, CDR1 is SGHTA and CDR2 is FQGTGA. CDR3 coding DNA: TGTGCCAGCAGCATCGGACAGGGGGCCTGGAACACTGAAGCTTTCTTT. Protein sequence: CASSIGQGAWNTEAFF.

The CDR3 sequence: CASSFGTGDYEQYF. CDR3 nucleotides: TGCGCCAGCAGCTTTGGGACAGGGGATTACGAGCAGTACTTC. The chain couples TRBV5-1 to TRBJ2-7; the match to TRBD1 covers 10 bases. Unmatched junction bases numbered 3, after V lost 2 bases and J lost 4 bases. The CDR3 contains 14 residues. The germline V gene has CDR1 SGHRS and CDR2 YFSETQ.

CDR3 sequence: CASSRWGDGPNTQYF. The DNA of the CDR3 is TGTGCCAGCAGCCGGTGGGGGGACGGCCCTAATACGCAGTATTTT. V is TRBV5-8 and J is TRBJ2-3, with D possibly TRBD2 on 6 matching bases. Germline CDR1 reads SGHTS; CDR2 reads YDEGEE. The ends were cut back, 4 bases at V and 7 bases at J, with 19 bases in the middle. The CDR3 is made up of 15 amino acids. The full variable domain, in which reference TRBV5-8 and TRBJ2-3 provide the parts outside the CDR3, is EAGVTQSPTHLIKTRGQQATLRCSPISGHTSVYWYQQALGLGLQFLLWYDEGEERNRGNFPPRFSGRQFPNYSSELNVNALELEDSALYLCASSRWGDGPNTQYFGPGTRLTVL.

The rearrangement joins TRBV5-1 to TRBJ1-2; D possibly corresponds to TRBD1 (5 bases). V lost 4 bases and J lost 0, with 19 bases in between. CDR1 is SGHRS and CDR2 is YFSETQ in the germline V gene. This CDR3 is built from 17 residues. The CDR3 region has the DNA TGCGCCAGCAGCCCCATCCCCGAAACAGGAGCTAACTATGGCTACACCTTC. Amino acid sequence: CASSPIPETGANYGYTF. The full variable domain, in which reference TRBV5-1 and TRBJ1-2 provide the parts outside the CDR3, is KAGVTQTPRYLIKTRGQQVTLSCSPISGHRSVSWYQQTPGQGLQFLFEYFSETQRNKGNFPGRFSGRQFSNSRSEMNVSTLELGDSALYLCASSPIPETGANYGYTFGSGTRLTVV.

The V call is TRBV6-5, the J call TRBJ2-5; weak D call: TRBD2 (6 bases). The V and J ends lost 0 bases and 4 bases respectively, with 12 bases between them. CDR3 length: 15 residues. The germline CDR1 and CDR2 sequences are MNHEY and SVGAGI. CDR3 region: CASSYSRLARETQYF. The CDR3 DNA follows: TGTGCCAGCAGTTACTCTCGCCTAGCGAGAGAGACCCAGTACTTC.

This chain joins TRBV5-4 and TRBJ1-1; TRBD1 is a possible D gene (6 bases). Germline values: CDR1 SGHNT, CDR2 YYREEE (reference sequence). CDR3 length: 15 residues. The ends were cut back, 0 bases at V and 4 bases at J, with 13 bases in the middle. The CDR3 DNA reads TGTGCCAGCAGCTTGGGGACAGCCCCGACCACTGAAGCTTTCTTT. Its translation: CASSLGTAPTTEAFF.

The CDR3 coding sequence is TGTGCCAGCTTAAATAGCGGGAGAGGGTTCACAGATACGCAGTATTTT. It yields the protein CASLNSGRGFTDTQYF. V gene TRBV6-6 combines with J gene TRBJ2-3, with TRBD2 matching over 9 bases. The CDR3 runs to 16 residues. Germline loops: CDR1 MNHNY, CDR2 SVGAGI (reference sequence). J lost 2 bases, V lost 8 bases, and 11 bases had no gene match.

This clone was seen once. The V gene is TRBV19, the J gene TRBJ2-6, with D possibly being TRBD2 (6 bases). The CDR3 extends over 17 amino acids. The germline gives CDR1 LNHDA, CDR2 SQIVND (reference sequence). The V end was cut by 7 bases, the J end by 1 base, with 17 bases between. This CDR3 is CASTPGGLESGANVLTF. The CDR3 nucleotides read TGTGCCAGTACCCCCGGAGGGTTAGAATCTGGGGCCAACGTCCTGACTTTC.

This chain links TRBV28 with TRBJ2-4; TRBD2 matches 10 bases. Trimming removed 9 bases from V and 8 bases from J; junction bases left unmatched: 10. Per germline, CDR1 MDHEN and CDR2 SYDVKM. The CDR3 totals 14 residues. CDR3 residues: CASQREGSWYIQYF. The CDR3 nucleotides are TGTGCCAGTCAGCGGGAGGGCTCTTGGTACATTCAGTACTTC.

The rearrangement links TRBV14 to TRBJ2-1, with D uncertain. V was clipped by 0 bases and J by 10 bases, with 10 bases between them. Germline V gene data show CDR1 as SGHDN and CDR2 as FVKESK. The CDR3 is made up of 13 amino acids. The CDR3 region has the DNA TGTGCCAGCAGCCAAGATGCGAACAGCGAGCAGTTCTTC. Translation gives CASSQDANSEQFF.

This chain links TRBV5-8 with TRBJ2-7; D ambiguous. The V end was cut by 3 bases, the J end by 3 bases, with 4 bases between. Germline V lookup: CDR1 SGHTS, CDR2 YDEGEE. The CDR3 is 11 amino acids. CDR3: CASSSNYEQYF. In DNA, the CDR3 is TGTGCCAGCAGCTCAAACTACGAGCAGTACTTC.

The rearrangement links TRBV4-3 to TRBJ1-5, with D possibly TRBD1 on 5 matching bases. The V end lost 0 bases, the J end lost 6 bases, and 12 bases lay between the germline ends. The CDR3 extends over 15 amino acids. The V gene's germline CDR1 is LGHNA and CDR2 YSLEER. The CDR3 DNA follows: TGCGCCAGCAGCCAAGATAGGGCAGGGTTTCAGCCCCAGCATTTT. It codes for CASSQDRAGFQPQHF.

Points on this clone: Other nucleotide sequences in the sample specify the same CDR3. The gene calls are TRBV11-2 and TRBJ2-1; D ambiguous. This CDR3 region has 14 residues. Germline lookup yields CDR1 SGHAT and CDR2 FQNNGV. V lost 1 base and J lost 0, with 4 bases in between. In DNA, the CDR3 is TGTGCCAGCAGCTTAGCGAGCTCCTACAATGAGCAGTTCTTC. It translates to CASSLASSYNEQFF.

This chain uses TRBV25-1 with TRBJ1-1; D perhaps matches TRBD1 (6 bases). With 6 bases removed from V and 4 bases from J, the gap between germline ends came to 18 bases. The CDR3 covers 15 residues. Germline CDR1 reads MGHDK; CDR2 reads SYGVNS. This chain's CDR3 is CASRADQTGSTEAFF. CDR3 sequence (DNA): TGTGCCAGCAGGGCAGACCAAACAGGGAGCACTGAAGCTTTCTTT.

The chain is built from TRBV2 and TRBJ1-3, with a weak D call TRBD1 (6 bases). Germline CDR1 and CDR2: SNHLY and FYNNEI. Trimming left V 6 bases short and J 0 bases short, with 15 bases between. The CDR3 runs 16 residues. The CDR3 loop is CASSARGGISGNTIYF. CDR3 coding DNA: TGTGCCAGCAGCGCTAGGGGGGGCATCTCTGGAAACACCATATATTTT.

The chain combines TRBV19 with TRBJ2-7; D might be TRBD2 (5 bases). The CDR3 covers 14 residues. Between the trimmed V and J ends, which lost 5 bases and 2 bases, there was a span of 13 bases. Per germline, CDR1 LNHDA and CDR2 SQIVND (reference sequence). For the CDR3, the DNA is TGTGCCAGTAGTTCAAGGACTGTAACCTACGAGCAGTACTTC. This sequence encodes CASSSRTVTYEQYF.

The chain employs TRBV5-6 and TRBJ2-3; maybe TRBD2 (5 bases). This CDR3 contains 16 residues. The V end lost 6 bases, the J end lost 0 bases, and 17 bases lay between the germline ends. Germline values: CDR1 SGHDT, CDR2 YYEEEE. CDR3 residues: CASIPSVRRSTDTQYF. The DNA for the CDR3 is TGTGCCAGCATCCCCTCCGTTAGGAGGAGCACAGATACGCAGTATTTT.

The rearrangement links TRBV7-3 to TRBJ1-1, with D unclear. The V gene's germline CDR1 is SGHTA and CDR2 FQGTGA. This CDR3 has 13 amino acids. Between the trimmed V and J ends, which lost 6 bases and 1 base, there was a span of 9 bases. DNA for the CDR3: TGTGCCAGCAGGTACGGCGGGAACACTGAAGCTTTCTTT. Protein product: CASRYGGNTEAFF.

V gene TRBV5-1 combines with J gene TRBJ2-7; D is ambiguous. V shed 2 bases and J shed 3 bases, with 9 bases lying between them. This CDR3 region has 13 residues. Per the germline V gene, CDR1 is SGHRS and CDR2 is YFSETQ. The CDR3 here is CASSFSTDYEQYF. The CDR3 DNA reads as TGCGCCAGCAGCTTTAGCACGGACTACGAGCAGTACTTC.

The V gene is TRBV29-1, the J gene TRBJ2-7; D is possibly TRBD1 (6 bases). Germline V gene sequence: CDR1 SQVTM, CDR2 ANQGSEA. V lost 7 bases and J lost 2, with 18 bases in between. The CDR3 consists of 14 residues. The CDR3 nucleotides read TGCAGCGCCCGAGACCCGGGACAAACCTACGAGCAGTACTTC. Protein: CSARDPGQTYEQYF.

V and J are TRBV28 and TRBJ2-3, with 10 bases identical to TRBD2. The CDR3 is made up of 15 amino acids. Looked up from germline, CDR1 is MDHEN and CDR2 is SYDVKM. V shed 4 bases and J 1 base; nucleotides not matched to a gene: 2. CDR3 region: CASSSLAGGTDTQYF. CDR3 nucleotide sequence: TGTGCCAGCAGTTCTCTAGCGGGGGGCACAGATACGCAGTATTTT. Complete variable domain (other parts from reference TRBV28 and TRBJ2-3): DVKVTQSSRYLVKRTGEKVFLECVQDMDHENMFWYRQDPGLGLRLIYFSYDVKMKEKGDIPEGYSVSREKKERFSLILESASTNQTSMYLCASSSLAGGTDTQYFGPGTRLTVL.

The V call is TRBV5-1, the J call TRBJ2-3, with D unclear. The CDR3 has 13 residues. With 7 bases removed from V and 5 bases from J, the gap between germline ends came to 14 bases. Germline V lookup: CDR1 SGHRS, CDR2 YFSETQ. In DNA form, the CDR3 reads TGCGCCAGCGCTTGGAGTATTAAAGATACGCAGTATTTT. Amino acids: CASAWSIKDTQYF. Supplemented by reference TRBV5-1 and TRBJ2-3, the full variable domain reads KAGVTQTPRYLIKTRGQQVTLSCSPISGHRSVSWYQQTPGQGLQFLFEYFSETQRNKGNFPGRFSGRQFSNSRSEMNVSTLELGDSALYLCASAWSIKDTQYFGPGTRLTVL.

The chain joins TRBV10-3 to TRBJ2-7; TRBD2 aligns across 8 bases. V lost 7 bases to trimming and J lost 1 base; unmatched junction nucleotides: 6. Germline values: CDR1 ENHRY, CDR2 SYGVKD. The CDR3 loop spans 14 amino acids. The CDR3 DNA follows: TGTGCCATCACCAGTAGCGGGGTGTCCTACGAGCAGTACTTC. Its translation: CAITSSGVSYEQYF.

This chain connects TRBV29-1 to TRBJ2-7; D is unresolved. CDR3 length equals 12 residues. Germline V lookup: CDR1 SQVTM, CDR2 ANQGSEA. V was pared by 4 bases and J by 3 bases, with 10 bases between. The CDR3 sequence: CSVGFPGYEQYF. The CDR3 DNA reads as TGCAGCGTTGGGTTCCCGGGCTACGAGCAGTACTTC.

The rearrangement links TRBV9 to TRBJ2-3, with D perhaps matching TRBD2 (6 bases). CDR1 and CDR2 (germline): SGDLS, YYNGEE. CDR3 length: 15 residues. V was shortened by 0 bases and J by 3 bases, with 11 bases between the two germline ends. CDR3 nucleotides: TGTGCCAGCAGCGTAGTAGGAGGGAGGACAGATACGCAGTATTTT. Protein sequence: CASSVVGGRTDTQYF.

CDR3 coding DNA: TGTGCCAGCGCTCCCAACTTTTCCGCCAATTCACCCCTCCACTTT. It encodes CASAPNFSANSPLHF. V usage is TRBV6-5 and J usage is TRBJ1-6, with D hard to call. The ends were cut back, 8 bases at V and 7 bases at J, with 18 bases in the middle. Germline assignment: CDR1 MNHEY and CDR2 SVGAGI. The CDR3 sequence is 15 residues long.

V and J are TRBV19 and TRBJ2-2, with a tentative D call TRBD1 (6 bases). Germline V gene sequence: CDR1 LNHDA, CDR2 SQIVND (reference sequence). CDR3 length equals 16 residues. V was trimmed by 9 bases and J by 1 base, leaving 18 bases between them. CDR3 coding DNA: TGTGCCAGCTCCCTCGCAGGGACACTGAACACCGGGGAGCTGTTTTTT. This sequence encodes CASSLAGTLNTGELFF.